The sequence of this T cell receptor (beta chain) was determined in a study of radiotherapy plus CTLA-4 blockade in lung cancer. The study's findings and limits: Early clone dynamics of blood T cells, plus interferon-beta, reportedly predicted response best.

Only in-frame clones appear in the TCRdb table, and some are missing; sequencing was by immunoSEQ multiplex PCR. This sample has more than 1,500 clones, with more than 70% found just once. As concerns this clone: Its antigen is as yet unknown.

The specimen comprised tumor tissue, sampled from a patient treated with radiotherapy plus ipilimumab. This clonotype was obtained from a human donor with non-small cell lung cancer who had a complete response to radiotherapy plus ipilimumab.

The CDR3: CASSPRGQGNYGYTF. CDR3 sequence (DNA): TGTGCCAGCAGCCCAAGAGGACAGGGGAACTATGGCTACACCTTC. The rearrangement uses TRBV5-5 and TRBJ1-2, with 9 bases identical to TRBD1. V trimming: 4 bases; J trimming: 2 bases; junction bases outside the gene matches: 6. Germline CDR1 SGHKS, CDR2 YYEKEE (reference sequence). The CDR3 totals 15 residues. Looking up the rest from reference TRBV5-5 and TRBJ1-2 gives the full variable domain: DAGVTQSPTHLIKTRGQQVTLRCSPISGHKSVSWYQQVLGQGPQFIFQYYEKEERGRGNFPDRFSARQFPNYSSELNVNALLLGDSALYLCASSPRGQGNYGYTFGSGTRLTVV.